The clone carrying this T cell receptor beta chain was picked up one time. Looked up from germline, CDR1 is SGHAT and CDR2 is FQNNGV. Trimming took 6 bases from V and 5 from J, leaving 17 bases between them. There are 16 residues in the CDR3. Data came from immunoSEQ multiplex PCR; TCRdb stores just in-frame clones and leaves some out. The table includes fewer than 450,000 clones, about 91% detected once. Seattle enrolled patients during active infection and tracked them longitudinally. This sample was taken from a study of blood T cell repertoires in COVID-19. Study as a whole: Acute-phase and convalescent COVID-19 samples originated in the United States, Italy and Spain.

The receptor's source is a woman aged 45-65 years with COVID-19, enrolled during active disease. The sequencing sample was made of peripheral blood. The V and J genes are TRBV11-2 and TRBJ1-6; no clear D. CDR3 DNA: TGTGCCAGCAGTCCAACGGGAGCCGGCCATAATTCACCCCTCCACTTT. Translation: CASSPTGAGHNSPLHF.